A selection of T cell receptor beta chains follows, all from one sample in a study of T cell changes during pregnancy in multiple sclerosis. The method was immunoSEQ multiplex PCR; TCRdb's version includes in-frame clones alone and lacks a portion of them. The data contain some 99,000 clones, over 85% of them singletons. The source material was peripheral blood, sampled after pregnancy. The receptors here all came from a female donor with multiple sclerosis, enrolled in a pregnancy study. Each CDR3 is given with its conserved first and last residue. A D gene is named only where the DNA matches it firmly. Not all rows give a size; the values are once, few, many and, for expanded clones, a class.

d_gene,abundance,j_gene,v_gene,CDR3aa,CDR3nt
NA,NA,TRBJ2-1,TRBV13,CASSLDGNEQFF,TGTGCCAGCAGCTTAGACGGCAATGAGCAGTTCTTC
NA,NA,TRBJ2-7,TRBV4-1,CASSQDRGGQAFYEQYF,TGCGCCAGCAGCCAAGATCGCGGGGGACAGGCGTTCTACGAGCAGTACTTC
NA,once,TRBJ2-7,TRBV5-6,CASSRGARSYEQYF,TGTGCCAGCAGCCGGGGGGCCCGCTCCTACGAGCAGTACTTC
TRBD2,once,TRBJ2-1,TRBV7-2,CASSLGRGGYNEQFF,TGTGCCAGCAGCTTAGGCCGGGGGGGGTACAATGAGCAGTTCTTC
NA,NA,TRBJ1-1,TRBV28,CASSPGRPEAFF,TGTGCCAGCAGTCCAGGGAGGCCTGAAGCTTTCTTT
NA,NA,TRBJ1-5,TRBV11-2,CASSLGGGNSNQPQHF,TGTGCCAGCAGCTTAGGGGGGGGTAATAGCAATCAGCCCCAGCATTTT
TRBD1,NA,TRBJ1-5,TRBV28,CASSLRQGDQPQHF,TGTGCCAGCAGTTTACGACAGGGCGATCAGCCCCAGCATTTT
NA,NA,TRBJ1-2,TRBV2,CASSGGGGRAVYGYTF,TGTGCCAGCAGCGGCGGGGGGGGGAGAGCGGTCTATGGCTACACCTTC
TRBD1,NA,TRBJ1-1,TRBV14,CASSQQGEANTEAFF,TGTGCCAGCAGCCAACAGGGGGAGGCGAACACTGAAGCTTTCTTT
NA,NA,TRBJ2-3,TRBV2,CASRGSGTDTQYF,TGTGCCAGCAGGGGGAGCGGCACAGATACGCAGTATTTT
TRBD2,NA,TRBJ2-5,TRBV5-5,CASSLGLTSGKGETQYF,TGTGCCAGCAGCTTGGGCCTGACTAGCGGGAAAGGGGAGACCCAGTACTTC
NA,NA,TRBJ1-3,TRBV29-1,CSVDRADTIYF,TGCAGCGTTGACAGGGCGGACACCATATATTTT
TRBD1,once,TRBJ2-1,TRBV18,CASSPLTGVAYNEQFF,TGTGCCAGCTCACCTTTGACAGGGGTGGCCTACAATGAGCAGTTCTTC
NA,NA,TRBJ2-1,TRBV5-1,CASSLVTVSYNEQFF,TGCGCCAGCAGCTTGGTTACGGTTTCCTACAATGAGCAGTTCTTC
NA,NA,TRBJ1-1,TRBV5-1,CASSLGTLGTEAFF,TGCGCCAGCAGCCTCGGGACATTGGGGACTGAAGCTTTCTTT
NA,NA,TRBJ2-1,TRBV6-5,CASSRILGGDNEQFF,TGTGCCAGCAGTCGCATACTAGGAGGGGACAATGAGCAGTTCTTC
NA,NA,TRBJ1-5,TRBV2,CASSDPGSASNQPQHF,TGTGCCAGCAGTGACCCCGGGTCAGCGAGCAATCAGCCCCAGCATTTT
TRBD1,NA,TRBJ2-1,TRBV28,CASTRGTGGTGWEQFF,TGTGCCAGCACCCGTGGGACAGGGGGCACAGGTTGGGAGCAGTTCTTC
NA,NA,TRBJ1-5,TRBV6-6,CASSTGLYSNQPQHF,TGTGCCAGCAGTACGGGGTTATATAGCAATCAGCCCCAGCATTTT
NA,NA,TRBJ2-1,TRBV6-1,CASSEGAGYNEQFF,TGTGCCAGCAGTGAAGGAGCAGGCTACAATGAGCAGTTCTTC
NA,NA,TRBJ1-2,TRBV4-1,CASSLGTGDHGYTF,TGCGCCAGCAGCCTAGGCACGGGGGACCATGGCTACACCTTC
TRBD2,NA,TRBJ2-5,TRBV27,CASSFAGEAETQYF,TGTGCCAGCAGTTTCGCGGGGGAAGCAGAGACCCAGTACTTC
NA,NA,TRBJ2-1,TRBV4-1,CASSHRLGSDIPSYNEQFF,TGCGCCAGCAGCCACCGCTTAGGTTCGGACATCCCTTCCTACAATGAGCAGTTCTTC
TRBD1,NA,TRBJ1-2,TRBV15,CATSRPGQGVGYGYTF,TGTGCCACCAGCAGACCGGGACAGGGGGTGGGGTATGGCTACACCTTC
NA,NA,TRBJ1-1,TRBV18,CASSPPGGVSIRAEAFF,TGTGCCAGCTCACCGCCGGGGGGCGTTAGTATACGGGCTGAAGCTTTCTTT
NA,NA,TRBJ2-5,TRBV5-1,CASSFRGSKQETQYF,TGCGCCAGCAGCTTCAGGGGCTCAAAGCAAGAGACCCAGTACTTC
NA,NA,TRBJ2-7,TRBV2,CASSGLEVTSSYEQYF,TGTGCCAGCAGTGGGCTGGAGGTTACCAGCTCCTACGAGCAGTACTTC
NA,NA,TRBJ2-3,TRBV4-1,CASSPLEGAGDTQYF,TGCGCCAGCAGCCCCCTGGAGGGGGCCGGGGATACGCAGTATTTT
TRBD2,NA,TRBJ2-5,TRBV6-1,CASRDPTSAQETQYF,TGTGCCAGCAGGGACCCTACTAGCGCCCAAGAGACCCAGTACTTC
TRBD1,NA,TRBJ1-2,TRBV19,CAGQGGAPYGYTF,TGTGCCGGCCAGGGGGGCGCCCCTTACGGCTACACCTTC
NA,NA,TRBJ2-1,TRBV6-1,CASSEWRSSYNEQFF,TGTGCCAGCAGTGAATGGCGGAGCTCCTACAATGAGCAGTTCTTC
TRBD1,NA,TRBJ2-5,TRBV5-5,CASSTVTGGGETQYF,TGTGCCAGCAGCACCGTGACAGGGGGAGGAGAGACCCAGTACTTC
TRBD1,NA,TRBJ2-3,TRBV12-5,CASADQGALSDTQYF,TGTGCTAGTGCTGATCAGGGGGCGCTATCAGATACGCAGTATTTT
NA,NA,TRBJ1-2,TRBV15,CATSRDRTRPSNGYTF,TGTGCCACCAGCAGAGATCGGACTCGCCCCTCGAACGGCTACACCTTC
NA,NA,TRBJ2-5,TRBV7-9,CASRLQGPGETQYF,TGTGCCAGCCGATTACAGGGCCCGGGAGAGACCCAGTACTTC
NA,once,TRBJ2-7,TRBV5-1,CASNSAREQYF,TGCGCCAGCAATTCCGCTCGGGAGCAGTACTTC
TRBD1,NA,TRBJ1-1,TRBV29-1,CSAGQGAASEAFF,TGCAGCGCCGGACAGGGGGCGGCCTCTGAAGCTTTCTTT
NA,NA,TRBJ2-7,TRBV4-3,CASSQDPGDLSYEQYF,TGCGCCAGCAGCCAAGATCCGGGGGACCTCTCCTACGAGCAGTACTTC
NA,NA,TRBJ2-3,TRBV7-9,CASSPRLGGGATDTQYF,TGTGCCAGCAGCCCCCGTTTGGGGGGGGGCGCGACAGATACGCAGTATTTT
TRBD2,NA,TRBJ2-7,TRBV5-1,CASSLLGLAGGEQYF,TGCGCCAGCAGCTTGCTAGGACTAGCGGGCGGCGAGCAGTACTTC
TRBD1,NA,TRBJ1-1,TRBV12-5,CASGLVLGTKQGSGTEAFF,TGTGCTAGTGGTTTGGTACTAGGGACAAAACAGGGGTCGGGCACTGAAGCTTTCTTT
NA,NA,TRBJ2-3,TRBV27,CASSFGTSTDTQYF,TGTGCCAGCAGTTTTGGGACTAGCACAGATACGCAGTATTTT
TRBD2,NA,TRBJ2-5,TRBV4-3,CASSQGSGAGETQYF,TGCGCCAGCAGCCAAGGGAGCGGGGCTGGAGAGACCCAGTACTTC
NA,NA,TRBJ2-3,TRBV19,CASSMLVAASTDTQYF,TGTGCCAGTAGTATGTTGGTAGCGGCTAGCACAGATACGCAGTATTTT
NA,NA,TRBJ1-1,TRBV30,CAWRGRGDTEAFF,TGTGCCTGGAGAGGGAGGGGGGACACTGAAGCTTTCTTT
NA,NA,TRBJ2-1,TRBV6-1,CASSGSPETPHYNEQFF,TGTGCCAGCAGTGGATCTCCGGAGACTCCCCACTACAATGAGCAGTTCTTC